The 21 T cell receptor beta chains below all came from one sample that was sequenced in a study of vaccination and CD4 T cells after COVID-19 (dated by TCRdb to the early 2020s). The antigens for these receptors are not known. The method behind the library was PCR. For sequencing, an Illumina iSeq 100 was employed. DNA from cultured CD4+ T cells underwent TCR sequencing with the Oncomine TCR Beta short-read assay at the Johns Hopkins FTIC core. TCRdb redid the processing of the public reads, applying fastp at Q25 and MiXCR, and retained in-frame beta chains. Merged by CDR3 protein, the rows form single entries marked with the most common genes and DNA. Within this sample are about 18,000 distinct CDR3 sequences, with over 45% of them counted one time only. Approximately 15% of the sample lies in the top ten. The sample's treatment or condition, from its label and the paper: roughly 11-day PBMC culture with coronavirus spike peptide pools or control peptides (ViraFEST assay).

This specimen was CD4+ T cells from blood, cultured in vitro, taken before SARS-CoV-2 vaccination. The source is a human donor who had recovered from COVID-19.

The V call is TRBV20-1, the J call TRBJ2-7; TRBD2 agrees at 10 bases. Germline values: CDR1 DFQATT, CDR2 SNEGSKA (reference sequence). The length of the CDR3 is 12 residues. The CDR3: CGIAGGVNEQYF. The CDR3 region has the DNA TGCGGCATAGCGGGAGGTGTAAACGAGCAGTACTTC.

The CDR3 loop reads CASSSGSNTEAFF. In DNA, the CDR3 is TGTGCCAGCAGCTCAGGGTCTAACACTGAAGCTTTCTTT. The V gene is TRBV6-1, the J gene TRBJ1-1; possibly TRBD1 for D (5 bases). Germline-derived CDR1 and CDR2 are MNHNS and SASEGT. Trimming cost V 6 bases and J 2 bases, with 10 bases left between them. This CDR3 comprises 13 residues.

This chain links TRBV7-2 with TRBJ2-1; D gene uncertain. The CDR3 length is 16 residues. V was trimmed by 1 base and J by 4 bases, leaving 14 bases between them. Germline V gives CDR1 SGHTA, CDR2 FQGNSA. The CDR3 region is CASSLDFQRPYNEQFF. The CDR3 nucleotides read TGTGCCAGCAGCTTAGATTTTCAGCGTCCATACAATGAGCAGTTCTTC.

This clonotype was detected a few times. This chain links TRBV19 with TRBJ1-2; no clear D gene. The CDR3 contains 15 residues. Trimming pared 0 bases from V and 8 bases from J, leaving 16 bases between. CDR1 and CDR2 (germline): LNHDA, SQIVND (reference sequence). The CDR3 protein is CASSIDSGGVGGYTF. The DNA of the CDR3 is TGTGCCAGTAGTATAGACTCCGGCGGCGTTGGGGGCTACACCTTC.

The V gene is TRBV18, the J gene TRBJ2-7; D unresolved. The CDR3 loop spans 16 amino acids. Germline assignment: CDR1 KGHSH and CDR2 LQKENI. The V and J ends lost 3 bases and 6 bases respectively, with 21 bases between them. CDR3 in amino acids: CASSPTASTASLEQYF. In DNA form, the CDR3 reads TGTGCCAGCTCACCCACGGCGAGTACAGCTAGTCTCGAGCAGTACTTC.

Only a few counts were recorded for this clonotype. The chain is built from TRBV24-1 and TRBJ1-2; D gene uncertain. The CDR3 length is 15 residues. Trimming removed 3 bases at V and 8 bases at J, with 18 bases between. From germline, CDR1 is KGHDR and CDR2 SFDVKD. CDR3 sequence (DNA): TGTGCCACCAGTGATGCTCTTCAGGCTGGCGGGGGCTACACCTTC. Its protein is CATSDALQAGGGYTF.

V and J are TRBV7-2 and TRBJ1-1; D call uncertain. The germline gives CDR1 SGHTA, CDR2 FQGNSA. CDR3 length equals 13 residues. Trimming removed 4 bases at V and 5 bases at J, with 11 bases between. CDR3 nucleotide sequence: TGTGCCAGCAGCTCCGAGAGAGCGACTGAAGCTTTCTTT. Amino acid sequence: CASSSERATEAFF.

V and J are TRBV7-2 and TRBJ2-5; no definite D call. Trimming shortened V by 7 bases and J by 1 base, and 10 bases separated the two germline ends. In germline, CDR1 is SGHTA, CDR2 FQGNSA. The CDR3 is 13 residues long. The CDR3 is CASTQRAQETQYF. In DNA, the CDR3 is TGTGCCAGCACCCAACGGGCCCAAGAGACCCAGTACTTC.

This clonotype was found a few times. V is TRBV27 and J is TRBJ1-1; tentative D call: TRBD1 (6 bases). The CDR3 has 13 amino acids. Trimming took off 9 bases at V and 3 bases at J, with 14 bases between the two ends. Germline-derived CDR1 and CDR2 are MNHEY and SMNVEV (reference sequence). The CDR3 region has the DNA TGTGCCAGAATAGAGGGGGAGGACACTGAAGCTTTCTTT. This sequence encodes CARIEGEDTEAFF.

The table lists this clonotype with a few counts. This chain uses TRBV19 with TRBJ2-1; D remains unclear. Trimming shortened V by 5 bases and J by 2 bases, and 4 bases separated the two germline ends. CDR3 length: 12 amino acids. Germline-derived CDR1 and CDR2 are LNHDA and SQIVND (reference sequence). This CDR3 reads CASSYAYNEQFF. Here the CDR3 DNA reads TGTGCCAGTAGTTACGCCTACAATGAGCAGTTCTTC.

Only a few counts were recorded for this clonotype. V usage is TRBV7-6 and J usage is TRBJ2-1, with D maybe TRBD1 (6 bases). V was clipped by 5 bases and J by 10 bases, with 12 bases between them. This CDR3 comprises 12 residues. Germline-derived CDR1 and CDR2 are SGHVS and FNYEAQ. This chain's CDR3 is CASSPGDREQFF. The CDR3 DNA sequence: TGTGCCAGCAGCCCAGGGGATCGGGAGCAGTTCTTC.

The chain has TRBV19 and TRBJ1-1, with a tentative D call TRBD1 (5 bases). The CDR3 runs to 14 residues. CDR1 is LNHDA, CDR2 SQIVND, per germline (reference sequence). Trimming took off 1 base at V and 6 bases at J, with 12 bases between the two ends. The CDR3 loop is CASSIGGVGSEAFF. The CDR3 bases are TGTGCCAGTAGTATAGGAGGGGTTGGATCTGAAGCTTTCTTT.

This clonotype was counted between two and nine times. J is TRBJ1-1 and V is TRBV7-9; a weak D match, TRBD1 (5 bases). V shed 5 bases and J shed 2 bases, with 15 bases lying between them. The germline V gene has CDR1 SEHNR and CDR2 FQNEAQ (reference sequence). This CDR3 is built from 15 residues. Written as DNA, the CDR3 is TGTGCCAGCAGCGCCCCCGGGACGGGAAACACTGAAGCTTTCTTT. It is translated as CASSAPGTGNTEAFF.

The rearrangement uses TRBV7-9 and TRBJ1-2; no reliable D call. V gave up 2 bases and J gave up 8 bases, with 12 bases separating them. This CDR3 has 13 residues. CDR1 SEHNR and CDR2 FQNEAQ come from the germline V gene (reference sequence). CDR3 nucleotides: TGTGCCAGCAGCTTAATCTCAGGCGGAGGCTACACCTTC. Translating it yields CASSLISGGGYTF.

CDR3 amino acids: CASSQDRGSETQYF. The CDR3 DNA reads TGTGCCAGCAGCCAGGACAGGGGGTCAGAGACCCAGTACTTC. This rearrangement joins TRBV14 to TRBJ2-5; 10 nucleotides line up with TRBD1. V lost 3 bases to trimming and J lost 4 bases; unmatched junction nucleotides: 2. CDR3 size: 14 residues. The germline gives CDR1 SGHDN, CDR2 FVKESK.

The sample holds a few counts of this clonotype. J is TRBJ1-3 and V is TRBV27; 11 nucleotides line up with TRBD1. This CDR3 is built from 17 residues. Germline lookup yields CDR1 MNHEY and CDR2 SMNVEV (reference sequence). V dropped 5 bases and J dropped 1; count of bases not matched to a gene: 7. CDR3 DNA: TGTGCCAGCAGTCCTAGGACAGGGGGCTTGTCTGGAAACACCATATATTTT. It is translated as CASSPRTGGLSGNTIYF.

This rearrangement joins TRBV20-1 to TRBJ1-6; D remains unclear. Trimming stripped 2 bases from V and 4 bases from J, with 6 bases between. Germline V gene lookup returns CDR1 DFQATT and CDR2 SNEGSKA (reference sequence). There are 13 residues in the CDR3. CDR3 loop: CSARLAYNSPLHF. DNA of the CDR3: TGCAGTGCTAGACTCGCATATAATTCACCCCTCCACTTT.

The chain is built from TRBV19 and TRBJ1-1, with 7 bases aligning to TRBD1. In germline, CDR1 is LNHDA, CDR2 SQIVND (reference sequence). The trim removed 6 bases at V and 5 bases at J, leaving 9 bases unmatched. CDR3 length: 14 amino acids. The chain's CDR3 is CASRAGRGRTEAFF. The CDR3 DNA sequence: TGTGCCAGTAGAGCGGGGAGGGGGCGAACTGAAGCTTTCTTT.

This chain connects TRBV6-2 or TRBV6-3 to TRBJ1-5, with D unresolved. CDR3 size: 15 residues. With 5 bases removed from V and 2 bases from J, the gap between germline ends came to 13 bases. From germline, CDR1 is MNHEY and CDR2 SVGEGT. Here the CDR3 DNA reads TGTGCCAGCAGTCCCGGACTATTAGGCAATCAGCCCCAGCATTTT. The encoded protein is CASSPGLLGNQPQHF.

This rearrangement joins TRBV19 to TRBJ1-2; 7 bases are a match to TRBD1. Losses at the gene ends were 5 bases for V and 7 bases for J; bases not matched to a gene: 10. Germline V lookup: CDR1 LNHDA, CDR2 SQIVND (reference sequence). This CDR3 contains 14 residues. CDR3 residues: CASSSGTVRFGYTF. CDR3 nucleotide sequence: TGTGCCAGTAGTTCCGGGACAGTCCGTTTTGGCTACACCTTC.

This rearrangement joins TRBV10-2 to TRBJ2-5, with TRBD2 matching over 9 bases. The CDR3 totals 14 residues. Germline CDR1 WSHSY, CDR2 SAAADI. Trimming removed 6 bases from V and 5 bases from J; junction bases left unmatched: 7. The CDR3 region has the DNA TGCGCCAGCAGGCCTAGCGGGACGGGGGAGACCCAGTACTTC. Translation gives CASRPSGTGETQYF.